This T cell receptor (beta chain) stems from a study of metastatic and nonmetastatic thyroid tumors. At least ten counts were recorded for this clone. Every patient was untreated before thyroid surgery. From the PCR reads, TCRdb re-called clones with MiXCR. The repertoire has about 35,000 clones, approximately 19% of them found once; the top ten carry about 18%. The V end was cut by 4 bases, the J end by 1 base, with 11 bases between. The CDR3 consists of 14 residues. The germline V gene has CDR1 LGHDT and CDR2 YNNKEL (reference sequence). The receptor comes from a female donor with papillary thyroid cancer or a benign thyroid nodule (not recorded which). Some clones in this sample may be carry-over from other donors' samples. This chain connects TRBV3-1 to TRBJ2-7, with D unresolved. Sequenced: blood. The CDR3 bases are TGTGCCAGCAGCCTAAGGGCGGATTCCTACGAGCAGTACTTC. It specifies CASSLRADSYEQYF.